The clone carrying this TCR beta chain was seen many times. The antigen is not known. This CDR3 region has 13 residues. Germline assignment: CDR1 MNHEY and CDR2 SMNVEV (reference sequence). V gave up 6 bases and J gave up 6 bases, with 13 bases separating them. The data belong to a study of identical twins. Study observations and caveats: The study based its conclusions on cross-sectional statistical analysis and did not follow the same donors. There is a chance that invariant MAIT and iNKT cells partially muddied zero-insertion analyses.

A universal primer site was incorporated via template switching, and the cDNA contained unique molecular identifiers. One entry per CDR3 protein results from TCRdb running MiXCR on the 5' RACE reads. The sample holds around 670,000 distinct CDR3 sequences, around 6% seen once. The chain joins TRBV27 to TRBJ2-3; no definite D call. The clonotype originates from a man between 18 and 29 years old in good health. The material sequenced was naive T cells sorted from blood. Written as DNA, the CDR3 is TGTGCCAGCAGCAGTGGCCCTTCTGATACGCAGTATTTT. It translates to CASSSGPSDTQYF.